These T cell receptor beta chains were read from a single sample in a study of T cells after posttransplantation cyclophosphamide. The protocol was immunoSEQ multiplex PCR, while the TCRdb copy is restricted to in-frame clones and leaves out a portion. The data show tens of thousands of clones, under 95% seen once. The sequenced sample was PBMCs. The origin of the receptors is a woman in her thirties in good health and a related stem cell transplant donor. The CDR3 runs from the conserved cysteine through the conserved F or W. Each record gives: D gene, V gene, CDR3 length, J gene, clone size, CDR3 DNA, CDR3 protein. The D gene is left open where the match is weak. Rows give clone size only sometimes, using once, few, many, or a class for an expanded clone.

-	TRBV7-9	12	TRBJ1-5	-	TGTGCCAGCAGCTTAGAGTCAGGGCCCCAGCATTTT	CASSLESGPQHF
TRBD1	TRBV6-6	15	TRBJ2-5	-	TGTGCCAGCAGGGACAGACAGGGGTTTTTGGAGACCCAGTACTTC	CASRDRQGFLETQYF
-	TRBV4-1	15	TRBJ1-2	-	TGCGCCAGCAGCCAAGGGGCAGGGTACAACTATGGCTACACCTTC	CASSQGAGYNYGYTF
TRBD2	TRBV10-3	15	TRBJ2-2	-	TGTGCCACCTTTGTGGGGGGGACGAACACCGGGGAGCTGTTTTTT	CATFVGGTNTGELFF
-	TRBV5-5	15	TRBJ2-5	-	TGTGCCAGCAGCCCCGCGCCCGGACTAATGGAGACCCAGTACTTC	CASSPAPGLMETQYF
TRBD1	TRBV11-2	14	TRBJ1-2	-	TGTGCCAGCAGCCCCCGACAGGGCTCCTATGGCTACACCTTC	CASSPRQGSYGYTF
TRBD1	TRBV14	14	TRBJ1-2	-	TGTGCCAGCAGCCAAGACAGGGGGATCTATGGCTACACCTTC	CASSQDRGIYGYTF
TRBD1	TRBV7-9	13	TRBJ1-2	-	TGTGCCAGCATCGACGTACAGGGGTACGGCTACACCTTC	CASIDVQGYGYTF
-	TRBV7-9	13	TRBJ2-7	-	TGTGCCAGCACCCAGACAGACCCCTACGAGCAGTACTTC	CASTQTDPYEQYF
TRBD2	TRBV29-1	13	TRBJ2-1	few	TGCAGCGCTGAGCGGGGGGGCTACAATGAGCAGTTCTTC	CSAERGGYNEQFF
-	TRBV19	13	TRBJ2-7	-	TGTGCCAGTAGTATCCAGGAGGGCTACGAGCAGTACTTC	CASSIQEGYEQYF
-	TRBV10-3	16	TRBJ2-6	once	TGTGCCATCAGTGAGTCTGCGGGAACTGGGGCCAACGTCCTGACTTTC	CAISESAGTGANVLTF
-	TRBV18	14	TRBJ2-5	-	TGTGCCAGCTCACCGAGGTCTTCATCAGAGACCCAGTACTTC	CASSPRSSSETQYF
-	TRBV5-6	14	TRBJ1-5	-	TGTGCCAGCAACACAAAGACATCTATGGAGCCCCAGCATTTT	CASNTKTSMEPQHF
-	TRBV6-1	15	TRBJ2-7	-	TGTGCCAGCAGCCGTAGGGGGGGAAGCTCCTACGAGCAGTACTTC	CASSRRGGSSYEQYF
TRBD1	TRBV7-2	14	TRBJ2-5	-	TGTGCCAGCAGCCCACAGGGGGCTTCGGAGACCCAGTACTTC	CASSPQGASETQYF
TRBD1	TRBV5-1	15	TRBJ1-1	-	TGCGCCAGCAGCTTGTGGACAGGGGGAAGGACTGAAGCTTTCTTT	CASSLWTGGRTEAFF
-	TRBV7-9	13	TRBJ2-5	-	TGTGCCAGCAGCCCTGGGAGTCTGGAGACCCAGTACTTC	CASSPGSLETQYF
TRBD1	TRBV13	16	TRBJ2-2	-	TGTGCCAGCAGCGGCTATGGGACAGGAAGGACCGGGGAGCTGTTTTTT	CASSGYGTGRTGELFF
TRBD1	TRBV29-1	15	TRBJ1-4	-	TGCAGCGTTGAGGGACAGGGGGTCACTAATGAAAAACTGTTTTTT	CSVEGQGVTNEKLFF
-	TRBV30	17	TRBJ2-1	-	TGTGCCTGGAGTTCGATCGATGGCGGGGATTACTACAATGAGCAGTTCTTC	CAWSSIDGGDYYNEQFF
-	TRBV15	14	TRBJ2-7	few	TGTGCCACCAGCAGAGATAGGGGGACCTACGAGCAGTACTTC	CATSRDRGTYEQYF
-	TRBV28	14	TRBJ1-4	-	TGTGCCAGCAGACCACAGGGATCTGGGGAAAAACTGTTTTTT	CASRPQGSGEKLFF
TRBD2	TRBV6-1	16	TRBJ2-1	-	TGTGCCAGCAGTGAAGCATGGAGCGGGGGGTACAATGAGCAGTTCTTC	CASSEAWSGGYNEQFF
TRBD1	TRBV18	13	TRBJ2-5	-	TGTGCCAGCTTGACAGGGGTGAGCGAGACCCAGTACTTC	CASLTGVSETQYF
TRBD1	TRBV6-5	12	TRBJ1-1	-	TGTGCCGCGGGCAGGGGGCAGCCTGAAGCTTTCTTT	CAAGRGQPEAFF
TRBD1	TRBV10-3	13	TRBJ2-2	-	TGTGCCATCAGTAGACAGGGGCTCGGGGAGCTGTTTTTT	CAISRQGLGELFF
-	TRBV2	13	TRBJ2-7	once	TGTGCCAGCAGTGGGGGCCGCTCCTACGAGCAGTACTTC	CASSGGRSYEQYF
-	TRBV4-2	14	TRBJ2-7	-	TGTGCCAGCAGCCAAGGGACAAACTCCTACGAGCAGTACTTC	CASSQGTNSYEQYF
-	TRBV6-6	12	TRBJ2-5	-	TGTGCCAGCAGAAAGGGGAGGGAGACCCAGTACTTC	CASRKGRETQYF
-	TRBV11-1	15	TRBJ2-1	-	TGTGCCAGCAGCTTACTGCAGGGGTCCTACAATGAGCAGTTCTTC	CASSLLQGSYNEQFF
TRBD1	TRBV11-2	13	TRBJ2-7	-	TGTGCCAGCAGCCTTTGGGACAGCTACGAGCAGTACTTC	CASSLWDSYEQYF
-	TRBV6-5	13	TRBJ2-1	-	TGTGCCAGCAGTCCACAGGGATTCAATGAGCAGTTCTTC	CASSPQGFNEQFF
TRBD1	TRBV12-5	16	TRBJ1-5	-	TGTGCTAGTGCCCCCCTCGACAGGGGTGACAATCAGCCCCAGCATTTT	CASAPLDRGDNQPQHF
-	TRBV11-3	13	TRBJ2-3	-	TGTGCCAGCAGCCCGGAGAGAACAGATACGCAGTATTTT	CASSPERTDTQYF
TRBD1	TRBV6-1	14	TRBJ2-7	-	TGTGCCAGCAGCCGACAGGGGGCAAGGGGCGAGCAGTACTTC	CASSRQGARGEQYF
-	TRBV6-4	15	TRBJ2-1	-	TGTGCCAGCAGTGACTCCCCAGCGGTTTACAATGAGCAGTTCTTC	CASSDSPAVYNEQFF
-	TRBV7-6	14	TRBJ2-7	-	TGTGCCAGCAGCTTAAATCCGGGCTCCTACGAGCAGTACTTC	CASSLNPGSYEQYF
-	TRBV7-9	13	TRBJ2-1	-	TGTGCCAGCAGCCCCAACTCCGAGGATGAGCAGTTCTTC	CASSPNSEDEQFF
TRBD2	TRBV4-1	15	TRBJ2-2	-	TGCGCCAGCAGGCTAGCGGGGGGGGACACCGGGGAGCTGTTTTTT	CASRLAGGDTGELFF
-	TRBV4-3	15	TRBJ2-3	-	TGCGCCAGCGGTTTCTCCGGGGGTTCCACAGATACGCAGTATTTT	CASGFSGGSTDTQYF
TRBD2	TRBV2	15	TRBJ2-1	once	TGTGCCAGCAGTGGGGGGGCGGGGGGGCCGGGTGAGCAGTTCTTC	CASSGGAGGPGEQFF
-	TRBV7-2	13	TRBJ2-7	-	TGTGCCAGCAGCTTAATTCAGGGTTACGAGCAGTACTTC	CASSLIQGYEQYF
-	TRBV18	15	TRBJ1-1	-	TGTGCCAGCTCACCACGGACAGCCGTGAACACTGAAGTTTTCTTT	CASSPRTAVNTEVFF
TRBD2	TRBV4-2	16	TRBJ2-7	-	TGTGCCAGCAGCCCCGGGACTAGGGGCGGGGCGGGGGAGCAGTACTTC	CASSPGTRGGAGEQYF
TRBD1	TRBV7-9	16	TRBJ2-7	-	TGTGCCAGCAGCTTTACAAGGGGGCTAAGCGTCCACGAGCAGTACTTC	CASSFTRGLSVHEQYF
-	TRBV28	13	TRBJ1-2	-	TGTGCCAGCAGTTTTGGTCAGGGTCGTGGCTACACCTTC	CASSFGQGRGYTF
-	TRBV28	13	TRBJ1-2	few	TGTGCCAGCACCATCGCATGGGGGCGTGGCTACACCTTC	CASTIAWGRGYTF
TRBD1	TRBV10-3	16	TRBJ1-1	-	TGTGCCATCAGTGAGCGAAGACAGGGGTTTCGGACTGAAGCTTTCTTT	CAISERRQGFRTEAFF